The clone carrying this TCR beta chain is a singleton in its sample. The cDNA had a unique molecular identifier and a template-switch universal primer site. TCRdb used MiXCR to reprocess the 5' RACE reads, holding one entry per CDR3 protein. The sample contains just over 500,000 distinct CDR3 sequences, 20% to 25% of which appear only once. This record comes from a study of identical twins. The germline V gene has CDR1 LNHDA and CDR2 SQIVND (reference sequence). The length of the CDR3 is 14 residues. Trimming shortened V by 3 bases and J by 9 bases, and 12 bases separated the two germline ends. This sample was also put to use in a study of T cells expressing NK-cell markers. That work contributes: Sorted CD3+CD56-NKG2C+, CD3+CD56+NKG2C- and CD3+CD56+NKG2C+ T cells were the source of the TCR beta repertoires. Seven sequenced donors out of eight were HCMV-seropositive, one seronegative. In four donors, dominant clonotypes made up roughly 28.3-65% of CD3+CD56-NKG2C+ cells.

The sample consisted of CD4+ T cells sorted from blood. This chain uses TRBV19 with TRBJ1-6; D is ambiguous. This sequence originates from a woman younger than 35 in good health. The CDR3 DNA reads as TGTGCCAGTAGTATCGACTTCCCTCGTTCACCCCTCCACTTT. Its protein is CASSIDFPRSPLHF.